One TCR beta chain is described in this entry. V lost 3 bases and J lost 2, with 11 bases in between. Germline CDR1 reads LNHDA; CDR2 reads SQIVND (reference sequence). The CDR3 has 14 residues. The data belong to a study of blood T cell repertoires in COVID-19. Study summary: The United States, Italy and Spain provided the acute and convalescent COVID-19 samples.

Authors' methods: By means of reference gene primer amplification, nucleated cell counts were estimated. Measured with immunoSEQ multiplex PCR; TCRdb has only the in-frame clones, and not every one. That table is the source of V, J and clone size, and D and trimming were worked out from the DNA. This sample has about 250,000 clones; roughly nine tenths occur once, and the top ten carry under 2.5%. Either two negative PCRs, clearance, or symptom resolution qualified Cohort 3 donors as recovered. The TCR sequence derives from a woman between 18 and 29 years old who had recovered from COVID-19. Sequencing was performed on PBMCs or T cells enriched from blood (not recorded which). This chain links TRBV19 with TRBJ2-7; a weak D match, TRBD2 (5 bases). The CDR3 sequence: CASSIGEGPYEQYF. The CDR3 region has the DNA TGTGCCAGTAGTATCGGGGAAGGTCCCTACGAGCAGTACTTC.